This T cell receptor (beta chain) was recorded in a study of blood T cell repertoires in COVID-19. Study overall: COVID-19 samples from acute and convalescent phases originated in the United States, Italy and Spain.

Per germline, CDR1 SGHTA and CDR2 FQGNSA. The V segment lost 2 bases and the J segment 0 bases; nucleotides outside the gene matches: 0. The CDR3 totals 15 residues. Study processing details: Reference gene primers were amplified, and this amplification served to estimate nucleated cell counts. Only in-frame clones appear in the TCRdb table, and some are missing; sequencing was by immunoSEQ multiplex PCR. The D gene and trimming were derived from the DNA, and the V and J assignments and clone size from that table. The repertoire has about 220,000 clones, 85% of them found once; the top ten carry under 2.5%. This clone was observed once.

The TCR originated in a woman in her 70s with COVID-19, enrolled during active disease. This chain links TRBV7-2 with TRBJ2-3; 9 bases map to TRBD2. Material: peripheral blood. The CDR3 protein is CASSLLAGSTDTQYF. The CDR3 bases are TGTGCCAGCAGCTTACTAGCGGGGAGCACAGATACGCAGTATTTT. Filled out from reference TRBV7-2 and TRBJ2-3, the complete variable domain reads GAGVSQSPSNKVTEKGKDVELRCDPISGHTALYWYRQSLGQGLEFLIYFQGNSAPDKSGLPSDRFSAERTGGSVSTLTIQRTQQEDSAVYLCASSLLAGSTDTQYFGPGTRLTVL.